This T cell receptor beta chain was captured by sequencing in a study of blood T cell repertoires in COVID-19. Overall study context: The United States, Italy and Spain supplied acute and convalescent COVID-19 samples.

In germline, CDR1 is MDHEN, CDR2 SYDVKM. The CDR3 contains 12 residues. V was pared by 9 bases and J by 7 bases, with 10 bases between. Profiling relied on immunoSEQ multiplex PCR, and the TCRdb table lists in-frame clones only, not all of them. The sample has about 280,000 clones; about 85% are singletons. Symptom resolution, clearance, or two negative PCRs marked the recovered donors of Cohort 3. The chain recombines TRBV28 with TRBJ1-6; the D gene is possibly TRBD1 (6 bases). Sequencing input: PBMCs or T cells enriched from blood (not recorded which). The clonotype was recovered from a woman aged 45-59 years who had recovered from COVID-19. CDR3 region: CASLDRNSPLHF. CDR3 DNA: TGTGCCAGTTTGGACAGAAATTCACCCCTCCACTTT.